Sequencing of this TCR beta chain was carried out in a study of long-term antiretroviral therapy in people with HIV. Regarding the study as a whole: Repertoire dominance by clones expanded before ART was seen at all time points. Samples were collected from about 2003 to 2018 under possibly less effective ART regimens. With ART, diversity went up but was still lower than in transplant donor controls.

This was the immunoSEQ v3.0 assay at survey level. The protocol was immunoSEQ multiplex PCR, while the TCRdb copy is restricted to in-frame clones and leaves out a portion. The sample comprises about 25,000 clones, more than 75% of which are singletons, and 5.5% to 6% rests with the top ten. The CDR3 is 13 residues long. The germline V and J ends were trimmed by 5 bases and 3 bases, with 8 bases remaining between them. Germline CDR1 SNHLY, CDR2 FYNNEI. Each HIV-infected participant was given treatment in the United States. Concerning this clone: The antigen is undetermined.

The receptor was isolated from a man aged 25 to 40 with HIV. The chain combines TRBV2 with TRBJ1-5; possible D gene TRBD1, 5 bases. Specimen: unsorted PBMCs, collected 4.4 years after starting antiretroviral therapy. The DNA of the CDR3 is TGTGCCAGCAGTACAGGCTTCAATCAGCCCCAGCATTTT. Protein: CASSTGFNQPQHF.